A selection of T cell receptor beta chains follows, all from one sample in a study of cytomegalovirus exposure and HLA in healthy donors. Only in-frame clones appear in the TCRdb table, and some are missing; sequencing was by immunoSEQ multiplex PCR. The table has 130,000 or so clones, more than 75% seen once. Sequencing input: PBMCs. The receptor source for this set is a female donor in good health and CMV-seronegative. Both conserved end residues are part of each CDR3. Each record gives: V gene, J gene, D gene, clone size, CDR3 protein, CDR3 DNA. A D gene is named only where the DNA matches it firmly. Clone size, where shown, is once, few, many, or a class for clones that have expanded.

>TRBV15|TRBJ2-1|.|once
CATQDSSYNEQFF
TGTGCCACACAGGATAGCTCCTACAATGAGCAGTTCTTC
>TRBV28|TRBJ2-3|TRBD2|.
CASSLFLAGGPDTQYF
TGTGCCAGCAGTTTATTCCTAGCGGGAGGCCCAGATACGCAGTATTTT
>TRBV7-3|TRBJ2-1|.|.
CASSLTRDNEQFF
TGTGCCAGCAGCTTAACGCGGGACAATGAGCAGTTCTTC
>TRBV5-4|TRBJ1-4|TRBD1|.
CASSPRDSEKLFF
TGTGCCAGCAGCCCCCGGGACAGCGAAAAACTGTTTTTT
>TRBV27|TRBJ1-6|TRBD1|.
CASRGPGQGWANSPLHF
TGTGCCAGCAGGGGGCCGGGACAGGGGTGGGCTAATTCACCCCTCCACTTT
>TRBV2|TRBJ2-3|.|.
CASSYTDTQYF
TGTGCCAGCAGCTACACAGATACGCAGTATTTT
>TRBV30|TRBJ1-4|.|once
CAWELASNEKLFF
TGTGCCTGGGAACTCGCCTCTAATGAAAAACTGTTTTTT
>TRBV28|TRBJ2-7|.|few
CASSSDSTTYEQYF
TGTGCCAGCAGTTCCGACAGTACTACCTACGAGCAGTACTTC
>TRBV30|TRBJ1-3|.|.
CAWSAQMDSGNTIYF
TGTGCCTGGAGTGCTCAAATGGACAGTGGAAACACCATATATTTT
>TRBV28|TRBJ2-5|TRBD1|.
CASSPGTGVQETQYF
TGTGCCAGCAGCCCCGGGACAGGGGTCCAAGAGACCCAGTACTTC
>TRBV5-4|TRBJ1-1|.|.
CASSLGQGLDTEAFF
TGTGCCAGCAGCTTGGGTCAGGGGTTGGACACTGAAGCTTTCTTT
>TRBV28|TRBJ2-1|TRBD2|.
CASSFPFLGLAGGVSNEQFF
TGTGCCAGCAGTTTTCCCTTCTTGGGACTAGCGGGAGGCGTGTCCAATGAGCAGTTCTTC
>TRBV4-3|TRBJ1-4|.|few
CASSPRTPLTGWSEKLFF
TGCGCCAGCAGCCCACGGACACCTCTGACAGGTTGGAGTGAAAAACTGTTTTTT
>TRBV4-3|TRBJ1-5|.|.
CASSRTLGGVWPQHF
TGCGCCAGCAGCCGGACCTTGGGCGGGGTGTGGCCCCAGCATTTT
>TRBV7-2|TRBJ2-7|.|.
CASSPQGGLGEQYF
TGTGCCAGCAGCCCTCAGGGGGGCCTGGGCGAGCAGTACTTC
>TRBV27|TRBJ1-2|TRBD1|.
CASSPRDRGGYTF
TGTGCCAGCAGTCCCCGGGACAGGGGCGGCTACACCTTC
>TRBV27|TRBJ2-5|.|.
CASSFAAGITETQYF
TGTGCCAGCAGTTTTGCGGCCGGGATCACCGAGACCCAGTACTTC